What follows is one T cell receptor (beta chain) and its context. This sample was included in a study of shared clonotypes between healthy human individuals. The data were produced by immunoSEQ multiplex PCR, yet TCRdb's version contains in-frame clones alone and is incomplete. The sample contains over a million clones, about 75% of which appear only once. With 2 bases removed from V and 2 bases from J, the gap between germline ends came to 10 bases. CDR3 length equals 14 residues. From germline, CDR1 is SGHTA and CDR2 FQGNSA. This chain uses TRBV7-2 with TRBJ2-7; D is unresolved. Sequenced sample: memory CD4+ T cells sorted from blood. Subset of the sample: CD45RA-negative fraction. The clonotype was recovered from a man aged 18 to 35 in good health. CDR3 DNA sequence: TGTGCCAGCAGCTTACAGTCTATGACCTACGAGCAGTACTTC. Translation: CASSLQSMTYEQYF.